Below are 19 T cell receptor beta chains sequenced from a single sample in a study of control samples from healthy donors and cancer patients. Clones were sequenced by immunoSEQ multiplex PCR, and TCRdb holds only the in-frame ones, with some missing. Of about 150,000 clones listed, under 90% were seen once; the top ten hold less than 5.5%. The sequenced material came from blood. These receptors all stem from a man aged 25-45 years in good health.

The gene calls are TRBV14 and TRBJ2-1; no firm D call. With 3 bases removed from V and 1 base from J, the gap between germline ends came to 13 bases. This CDR3 contains 16 residues. CDR1 is SGHDN and CDR2 is FVKESK in the germline V gene. Here the CDR3 reads CASSHLRAVSYNEQFF. Written as DNA, the CDR3 is TGTGCCAGCAGCCACCTAAGGGCCGTATCCTACAATGAGCAGTTCTTC. The complete variable domain, with remaining parts taken from reference TRBV14 and TRBJ2-1, reads EAGVTQFPSHSVIEKGQTVTLRCDPISGHDNLYWYRRVMGKEIKFLLHFVKESKQDESGMPNNRFLAERTGGTYSTLKVQPAELEDSGVYFCASSHLRAVSYNEQFFGPGTRLTVL.

The chain combines TRBV19 with TRBJ2-4, with D unclear. The ends were cut back, 7 bases at V and 8 bases at J, with 15 bases in the middle. The CDR3 runs 13 residues. Germline V gene lookup returns CDR1 LNHDA and CDR2 SQIVND (reference sequence). CDR3: CASMTVGVDIQYF. The DNA for the CDR3 is TGTGCCAGTATGACGGTTGGAGTAGACATTCAGTACTTC.

V usage is TRBV3-1 (or the pseudogene TRBV3-2) and J usage is TRBJ2-7, with 8 bases that match TRBD2. The germline V gene has CDR1 LGHDT and CDR2 YNNKEL (reference sequence). This CDR3 has 14 amino acids. V lost 1 base, J lost 6 bases, and 5 bases stayed unmatched. This chain's CDR3 is CASSQGRGVGEQYF. DNA of the CDR3: TGTGCCAGCAGCCAAGGGCGGGGGGTAGGCGAGCAGTACTTC.

In this sample, this clone turned up once. This sequence joins TRBV4-3 and TRBJ2-7; D is possibly TRBD1 (5 bases). This CDR3 has 15 amino acids. V was pared by 1 base and J by 0 bases, with 10 bases between. Germline V lookup: CDR1 LGHNA, CDR2 YSLEER. Here the CDR3 reads CASSQGTHSSYEQYF. CDR3 sequence (DNA): TGCGCCAGCAGCCAAGGGACACATAGCTCCTACGAGCAGTACTTC.

The V gene is TRBV19, the J gene TRBJ1-1; D call uncertain. The CDR3 runs to 13 residues. Deletions cut 9 bases from V and 2 bases from J, with 13 bases between. CDR1 and CDR2 from the germline V gene are LNHDA and SQIVND (reference sequence). CDR3 coding DNA: TGTGCCAGCAGAGCAAACACAAACACTGAAGCTTTCTTT. Translated: CASRANTNTEAFF.

The chain couples TRBV6-5 to TRBJ1-1, with D tentatively TRBD1 (5 bases). From germline, CDR1 is MNHEY and CDR2 SVGAGI. The V end lost 2 bases, the J end lost 1 base, and 11 bases lay between the germline ends. This CDR3 region has 15 residues. CDR3 bases: TGTGCCAGCAGTTACCGGACAACCCGGAACACTGAAGCTTTCTTT. It is translated as CASSYRTTRNTEAFF.

The gene calls are TRBV7-2 and TRBJ2-7, with 9 bases fitting TRBD2. CDR3 length: 15 amino acids. Germline assignment: CDR1 SGHTA and CDR2 FQGNSA. V shed 3 bases, J shed 3 bases, and the junction held 6 bases outside the gene matches. The CDR3 here is CASSFDFSGSYEQYF. In DNA form, the CDR3 reads TGTGCCAGCAGCTTTGATTTTAGCGGGAGCTACGAGCAGTACTTC. Full variable domain (rest looked up from reference TRBV7-2 and TRBJ2-7): GAGVSQSPSNKVTEKGKDVELRCDPISGHTALYWYRQSLGQGLEFLIYFQGNSAPDKSGLPSDRFSAERTGGSVSTLTIQRTQQEDSAVYLCASSFDFSGSYEQYFGPGTRLTVT.

J is TRBJ1-4 and V is TRBV5-1; D might be TRBD1 (5 bases). Germline V gene data show CDR1 as SGHRS and CDR2 as YFSETQ. The V gene lost 7 bases and the J gene lost 4 bases, with 14 bases spanning the gap. The CDR3 consists of 14 residues. The CDR3 here is CASRVGAFNEKLFF. CDR3 sequence (DNA): TGCGCCAGCCGCGTCGGGGCGTTTAATGAAAAACTGTTTTTT. Using reference TRBV5-1 and TRBJ1-4 for the parts outside the CDR3, the full variable domain is KAGVTQTPRYLIKTRGQQVTLSCSPISGHRSVSWYQQTPGQGLQFLFEYFSETQRNKGNFPGRFSGRQFSNSRSEMNVSTLELGDSALYLCASRVGAFNEKLFFGSGTQLSVL.

The rearrangement links TRBV14 to TRBJ2-3; 8 positions agree with TRBD2. The CDR3 sequence is 16 residues long. V gave up 0 bases and J gave up 4 bases; unmatched junction bases: 6. CDR1 and CDR2 (germline): SGHDN, FVKESK. The CDR3 protein is CASSQDRTSKADTQYF. CDR3 coding DNA: TGTGCCAGCAGCCAAGATAGGACTAGCAAAGCAGATACGCAGTATTTT.

The chain recombines TRBV6-6 with TRBJ2-7; the D is unclear. Deletions cut 7 bases from V and 0 bases from J, with 7 bases between. The CDR3 is 12 residues long. CDR1 MNHNY and CDR2 SVGAGI come from the germline V gene (reference sequence). DNA for the CDR3: TGTGCCAGCATGCTGGACTCCTACGAGCAGTACTTC. Its translation: CASMLDSYEQYF.

This clone was recorded a few times. This sequence joins TRBV27 and TRBJ2-7; a possible D gene is TRBD1 (6 bases). This CDR3 spans 17 amino acids. The germline V gene has CDR1 MNHEY and CDR2 SMNVEV (reference sequence). V lost 2 bases to trimming and J lost 3 bases, with 20 bases between them. CDR3 sequence reads: CASSLEVPQGHDYEQYF. The DNA of the CDR3 is TGTGCCAGCAGTTTAGAGGTTCCGCAGGGGCACGACTACGAGCAGTACTTC.

DNA of the CDR3: TGTGCCAGCAGCTTACAGGGGGCGCTAAATGGCTACACCTTC. The encoded protein is CASSLQGALNGYTF. V is TRBV7-2 and J is TRBJ1-2; 8 bases are a match to TRBD1. Looked up from germline, CDR1 is SGHTA and CDR2 is FQGNSA. The CDR3 spans 14 residues. Losses at the gene ends were 2 bases for V and 6 bases for J; bases not matched to a gene: 5.

In this sample, this clone is medium-sized. J is TRBJ1-6 and V is TRBV15; 7 bases match TRBD1. V lost 5 bases to trimming and J lost 10 bases; unmatched junction nucleotides: 5. There are 13 residues in the CDR3. Germline CDR1 is LNHNV and CDR2 is YYDKDF (reference sequence). This chain's CDR3 is CATSSTGESPLHF. As DNA, the CDR3 is TGTGCCACCAGCTCCACAGGGGAATCACCCCTCCACTTT.

The rearrangement uses TRBV24-1 and TRBJ2-5, with TRBD2 matching over 9 bases. Per germline, CDR1 KGHDR and CDR2 SFDVKD. J lost 5 bases, V lost 4 bases, and 10 bases had no gene match. This CDR3 spans 16 amino acids. The CDR3 coding sequence is TGTGCCACCAGTGACCGCGTTAGCGGGGGTTCCGAGACCCAGTACTTC. Residues: CATSDRVSGGSETQYF.

This chain joins TRBV7-3 and TRBJ1-1; D gene unclear. The germline V gene has CDR1 SGHTA and CDR2 FQGTGA. The V end was cut by 8 bases, the J end by 4 bases, with 14 bases between. CDR3 length: 13 residues. CDR3 bases: TGTGCCAGCGGAGACGCGTGGGGCACTGAAGCTTTCTTT. Its translation is CASGDAWGTEAFF.

The chain links TRBV28 to TRBJ1-4, with unresolved D. V dropped 7 bases and J dropped 5 bases, with 14 bases sitting between them. The germline CDR1 and CDR2 sequences are MDHEN and SYDVKM. This CDR3 region has 14 residues. Written as DNA, the CDR3 is TGTGCCAGCATCGCTTCATCGGGGAATGAAAAACTGTTTTTT. It specifies CASIASSGNEKLFF.

The genes are TRBV4-2 and TRBJ2-1; TRBD1 matches 9 bases. The CDR3 loop spans 13 amino acids. The germline V gene encodes CDR1 LGHNA and CDR2 YNFKEQ. V trimming: 3 bases; J trimming: 6 bases; junction bases outside the gene matches: 0. The CDR3 sequence is CASSQTGGNEQFF. The CDR3 region has the DNA TGTGCCAGCAGCCAGACAGGGGGCAATGAGCAGTTCTTC.

The gene calls are TRBV18 and TRBJ2-6, with TRBD1 matching over 8 bases. V lost 2 bases, J lost 7 bases, and 10 bases stayed unmatched. This CDR3 region has 17 residues. Germline CDR1 KGHSH, CDR2 LQKENI. The CDR3 region is CASSPGTGSARANVLTF. The CDR3 coding sequence is TGTGCCAGCTCACCAGGGACAGGCAGCGCGCGAGCCAACGTCCTGACTTTC.

This clone was counted a single time. The rearrangement joins TRBV7-3 to TRBJ2-3; 13 bases are shared with TRBD2. The ends lost 5 bases at V and 3 bases at J; junction bases unmatched: 5. Per the germline V gene, CDR1 is SGHTA and CDR2 is FQGTGA. The CDR3 sequence is 16 residues long. The chain's CDR3 is CASSQGTSGVTDTQYF. The CDR3 DNA is TGTGCCAGCAGCCAAGGGACTAGCGGGGTTACAGATACGCAGTATTTT.